This TCR beta chain was identified during a study of blood T cell repertoires in COVID-19. TCRdb's copy holds only in-frame clones and misses some; the assay was immunoSEQ multiplex PCR. Among about 300,000 clones, 75% to 95% were seen once, and the ten largest hold 0.95% to 1.2%. This CDR3 contains 13 residues. Germline V gene sequence: CDR1 SGHTA, CDR2 FQGNSA. Trimming removed 6 bases at V and 8 bases at J, with 16 bases between. Recruits, aged about 18 to 89 years, lived in about two dozen US areas. The source of this sequence is a woman in her 30s who had recovered from COVID-19. Sequencing was done on a sample of PBMCs or T cells enriched from blood (not recorded which). The chain links TRBV7-2 to TRBJ1-2, with D tentatively TRBD1 (5 bases). The CDR3 sequence: CASRTTVQYGYTF. CDR3 nucleotide sequence: TGTGCCAGCAGAACGACAGTCCAATACGGCTACACCTTC.